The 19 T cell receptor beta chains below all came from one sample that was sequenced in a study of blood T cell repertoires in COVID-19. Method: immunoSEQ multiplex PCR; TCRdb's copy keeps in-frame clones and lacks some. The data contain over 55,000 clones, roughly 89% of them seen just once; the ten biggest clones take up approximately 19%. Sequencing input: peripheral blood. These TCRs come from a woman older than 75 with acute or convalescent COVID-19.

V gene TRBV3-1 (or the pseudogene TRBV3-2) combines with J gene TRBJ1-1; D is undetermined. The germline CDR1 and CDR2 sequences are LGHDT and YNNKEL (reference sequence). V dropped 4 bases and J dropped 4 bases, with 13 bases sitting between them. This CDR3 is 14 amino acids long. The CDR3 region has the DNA TGTGCCAGCAGCCCTTCTGGGGAGGGCACTGAAGCTTTCTTT. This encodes CASSPSGEGTEAFF.

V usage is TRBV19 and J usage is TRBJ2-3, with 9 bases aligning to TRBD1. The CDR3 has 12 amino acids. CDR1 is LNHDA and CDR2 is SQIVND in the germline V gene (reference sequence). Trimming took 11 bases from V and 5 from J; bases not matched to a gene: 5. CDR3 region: CASGQGRDTQYF. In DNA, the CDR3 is TGTGCCTCCGGACAGGGGCGAGATACGCAGTATTTT.

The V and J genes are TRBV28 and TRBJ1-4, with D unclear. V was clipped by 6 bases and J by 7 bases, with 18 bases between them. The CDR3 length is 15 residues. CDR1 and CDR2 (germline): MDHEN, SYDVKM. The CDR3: CASSLDTGRGEKLFF. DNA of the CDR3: TGTGCCAGCAGCCTTGACACCGGTCGGGGTGAAAAACTGTTTTTT.

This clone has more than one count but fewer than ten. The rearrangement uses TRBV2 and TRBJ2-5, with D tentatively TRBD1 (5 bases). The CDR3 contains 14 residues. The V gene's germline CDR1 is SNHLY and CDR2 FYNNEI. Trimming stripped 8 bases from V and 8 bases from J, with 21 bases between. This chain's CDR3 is CASFLQGTGRTQYF. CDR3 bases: TGTGCCAGCTTCCTTCAGGGTACAGGTCGAACCCAGTACTTC.

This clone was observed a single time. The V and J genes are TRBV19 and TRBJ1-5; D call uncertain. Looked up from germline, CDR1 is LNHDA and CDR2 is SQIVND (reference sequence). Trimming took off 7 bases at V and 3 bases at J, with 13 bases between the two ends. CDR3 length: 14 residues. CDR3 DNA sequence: TGTGCCAGTACCTTAGGCGGCCCCAATCAGCCCCAGCATTTT. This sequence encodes CASTLGGPNQPQHF.

The CDR3 loop reads CASSLGGPGTDTQYF. CDR3 bases: TGTGCCAGCAGCTTAGGGGGGCCAGGCACAGATACGCAGTATTTT. The chain joins TRBV7-2 to TRBJ2-3; D possibly corresponds to TRBD1 (6 bases). The CDR3 covers 15 residues. V gave up 1 base and J gave up 1 base, with 9 bases separating them. Germline V lookup: CDR1 SGHTA, CDR2 FQGNSA.

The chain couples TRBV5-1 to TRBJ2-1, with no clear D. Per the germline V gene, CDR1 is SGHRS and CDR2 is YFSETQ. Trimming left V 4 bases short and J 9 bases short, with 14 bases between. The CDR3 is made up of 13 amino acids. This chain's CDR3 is CASSERGFGEQFF. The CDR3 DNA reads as TGCGCCAGCAGCGAGCGCGGATTCGGTGAGCAGTTCTTC.

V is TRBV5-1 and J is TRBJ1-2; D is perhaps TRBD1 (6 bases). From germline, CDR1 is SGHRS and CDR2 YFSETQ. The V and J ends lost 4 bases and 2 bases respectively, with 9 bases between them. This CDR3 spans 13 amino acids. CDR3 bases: TGCGCCAGCAGCAAGGACAGAAACTATGGCTACACCTTC. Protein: CASSKDRNYGYTF.

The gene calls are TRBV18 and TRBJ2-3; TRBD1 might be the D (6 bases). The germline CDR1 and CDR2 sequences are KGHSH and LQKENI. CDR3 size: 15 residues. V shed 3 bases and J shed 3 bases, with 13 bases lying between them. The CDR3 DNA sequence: TGTGCCAGCTCACCCCAGGGGATGGGGACAGATACGCAGTATTTT. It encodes CASSPQGMGTDTQYF.

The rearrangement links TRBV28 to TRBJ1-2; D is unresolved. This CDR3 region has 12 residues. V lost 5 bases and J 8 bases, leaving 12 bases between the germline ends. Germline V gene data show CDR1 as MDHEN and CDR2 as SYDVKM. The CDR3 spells CASSRDIFGYTF. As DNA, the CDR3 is TGTGCCAGCAGTCGAGACATCTTCGGCTACACCTTC.

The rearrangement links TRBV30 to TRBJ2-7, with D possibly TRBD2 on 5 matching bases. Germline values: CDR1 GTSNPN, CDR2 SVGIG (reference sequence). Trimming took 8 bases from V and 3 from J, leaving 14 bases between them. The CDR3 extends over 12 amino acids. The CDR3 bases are TGTGCCGGTACGCGGGCCGACTACGAGCAGTACTTC. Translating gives CAGTRADYEQYF.

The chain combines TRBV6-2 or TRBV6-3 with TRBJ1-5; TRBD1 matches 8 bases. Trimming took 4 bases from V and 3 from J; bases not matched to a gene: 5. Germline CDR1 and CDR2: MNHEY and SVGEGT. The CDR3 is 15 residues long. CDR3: CASSSDRAVNQPQHF. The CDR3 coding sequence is TGTGCCAGCAGTTCGGACAGGGCGGTCAATCAGCCCCAGCATTTT.

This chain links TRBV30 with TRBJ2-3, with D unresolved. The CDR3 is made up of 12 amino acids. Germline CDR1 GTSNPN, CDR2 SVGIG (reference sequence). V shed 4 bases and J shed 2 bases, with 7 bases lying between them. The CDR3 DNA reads TGTGCCTGGACGCGAATCACAGATACGCAGTATTTT. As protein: CAWTRITDTQYF.

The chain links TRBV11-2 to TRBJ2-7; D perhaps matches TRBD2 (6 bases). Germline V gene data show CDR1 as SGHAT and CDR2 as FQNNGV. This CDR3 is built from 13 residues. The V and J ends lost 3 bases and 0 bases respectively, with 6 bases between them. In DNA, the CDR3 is TGTGCCAGCAGCTTTAGCGGCTCCTACGAGCAGTACTTC. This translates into CASSFSGSYEQYF. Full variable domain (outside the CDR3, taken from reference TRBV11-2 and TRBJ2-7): EAGVAQSPRYKIIEKRQSVAFWCNPISGHATLYWYQQILGQGPKLLIQFQNNGVVDDSQLPKDRFSAERLKGVDSTLKIQPAKLEDSAVYLCASSFSGSYEQYFGPGTRLTVT.

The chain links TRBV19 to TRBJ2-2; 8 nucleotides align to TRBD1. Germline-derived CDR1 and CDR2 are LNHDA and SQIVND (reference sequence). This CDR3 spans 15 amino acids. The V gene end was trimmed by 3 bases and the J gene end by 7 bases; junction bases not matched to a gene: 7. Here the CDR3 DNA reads TGTGCCAGTAGTATCCCCAGGGGGCGGGTCGGGGAGCTGTTTTTT. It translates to CASSIPRGRVGELFF.

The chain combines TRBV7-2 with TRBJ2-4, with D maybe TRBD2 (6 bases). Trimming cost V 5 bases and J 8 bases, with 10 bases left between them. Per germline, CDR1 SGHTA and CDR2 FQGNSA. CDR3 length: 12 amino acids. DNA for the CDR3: TGTGCCAGCAGCCCCGGAGGGGACATTCAGTACTTC. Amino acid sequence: CASSPGGDIQYF.

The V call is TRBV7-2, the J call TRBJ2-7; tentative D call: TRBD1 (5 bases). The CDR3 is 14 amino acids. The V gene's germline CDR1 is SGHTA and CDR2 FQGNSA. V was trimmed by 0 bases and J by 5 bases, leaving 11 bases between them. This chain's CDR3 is CASSLAPGHNEQYF. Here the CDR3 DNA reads TGTGCCAGCAGCTTAGCGCCAGGACACAACGAGCAGTACTTC.

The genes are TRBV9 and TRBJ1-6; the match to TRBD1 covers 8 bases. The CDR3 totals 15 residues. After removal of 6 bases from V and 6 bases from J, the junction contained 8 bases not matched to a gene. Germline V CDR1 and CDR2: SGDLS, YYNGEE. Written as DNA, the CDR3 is TGTGCCAGCACCCAGGGGGCTGAAGTTAATTCACCCCTCCACTTT. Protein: CASTQGAEVNSPLHF.

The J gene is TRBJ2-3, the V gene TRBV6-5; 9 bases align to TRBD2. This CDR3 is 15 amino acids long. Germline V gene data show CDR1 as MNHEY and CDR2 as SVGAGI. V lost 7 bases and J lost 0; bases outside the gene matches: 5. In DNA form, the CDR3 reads TGTGCCAGCACCGAGCGGGGGGCTAGCACAGATACGCAGTATTTT. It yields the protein CASTERGASTDTQYF.